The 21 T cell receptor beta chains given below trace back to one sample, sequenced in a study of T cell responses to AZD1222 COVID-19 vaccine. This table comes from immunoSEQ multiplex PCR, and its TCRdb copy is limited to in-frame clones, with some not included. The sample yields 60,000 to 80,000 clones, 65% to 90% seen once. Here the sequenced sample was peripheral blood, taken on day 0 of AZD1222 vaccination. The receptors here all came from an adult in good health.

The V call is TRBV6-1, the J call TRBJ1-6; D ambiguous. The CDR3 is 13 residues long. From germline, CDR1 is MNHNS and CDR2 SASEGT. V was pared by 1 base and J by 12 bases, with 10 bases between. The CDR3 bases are TGTGCCAGCAGTGAAGTAGGCCTTGGACCCCTCCACTTT. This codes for CASSEVGLGPLHF.

CDR3 nucleotides: TGTGCCAGCAGTTCGCTGACAGGGAAGAATTCACCCCTCCACTTT. It specifies CASSSLTGKNSPLHF. The V and J genes are TRBV27 and TRBJ1-6, with TRBD1 identical over 7 bases. The trim removed 4 bases at V and 7 bases at J, leaving 7 bases unmatched. The CDR3 totals 15 residues. Looked up from germline, CDR1 is MNHEY and CDR2 is SMNVEV (reference sequence).

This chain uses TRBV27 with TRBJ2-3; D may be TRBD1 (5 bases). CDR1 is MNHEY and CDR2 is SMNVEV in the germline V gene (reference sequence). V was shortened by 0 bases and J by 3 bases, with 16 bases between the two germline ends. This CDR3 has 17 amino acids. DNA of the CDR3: TGTGCCAGCAGTTTATCGGGGCTTGAGGCCGCGACAGATACGCAGTATTTT. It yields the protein CASSLSGLEAATDTQYF.

In DNA, the CDR3 is TGCGCCAGCAGCTATTGGCCGGACAGGGGTAGCACAGATACGCAGTATTTT. The encoded protein is CASSYWPDRGSTDTQYF. The genes are TRBV5-1 and TRBJ2-3; 9 bases are a match to TRBD1. The trim removed 3 bases at V and 0 bases at J, leaving 8 bases unmatched. The CDR3 runs to 17 residues. CDR1 is SGHRS, CDR2 YFSETQ, per germline.

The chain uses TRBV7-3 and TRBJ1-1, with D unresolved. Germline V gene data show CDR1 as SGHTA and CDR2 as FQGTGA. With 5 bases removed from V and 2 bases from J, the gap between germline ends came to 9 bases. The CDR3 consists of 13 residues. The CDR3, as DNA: TGTGCCAGCAGCACGAGGGTAAACACTGAAGCTTTCTTT. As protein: CASSTRVNTEAFF.

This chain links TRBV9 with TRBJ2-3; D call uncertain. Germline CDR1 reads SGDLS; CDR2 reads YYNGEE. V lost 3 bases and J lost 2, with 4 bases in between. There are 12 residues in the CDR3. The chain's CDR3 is CASSAYTDTQYF. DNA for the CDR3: TGTGCCAGCAGCGCATACACAGATACGCAGTATTTT.

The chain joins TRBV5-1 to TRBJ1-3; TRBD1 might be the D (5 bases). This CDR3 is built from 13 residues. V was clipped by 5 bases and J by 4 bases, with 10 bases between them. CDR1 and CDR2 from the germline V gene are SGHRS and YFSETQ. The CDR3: CASSRGTGNTIYF. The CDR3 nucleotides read TGCGCCAGCAGTCGAGGGACGGGAAACACCATATATTTT. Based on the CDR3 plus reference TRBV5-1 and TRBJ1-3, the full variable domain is KAGVTQTPRYLIKTRGQQVTLSCSPISGHRSVSWYQQTPGQGLQFLFEYFSETQRNKGNFPGRFSGRQFSNSRSEMNVSTLELGDSALYLCASSRGTGNTIYFGEGSWLTVV.

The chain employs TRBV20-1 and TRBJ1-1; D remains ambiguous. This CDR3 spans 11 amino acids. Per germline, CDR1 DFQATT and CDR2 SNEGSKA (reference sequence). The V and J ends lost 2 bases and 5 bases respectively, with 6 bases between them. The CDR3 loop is CSARPRTEAFF. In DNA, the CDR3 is TGCAGTGCTAGACCTAGGACTGAAGCTTTCTTT.

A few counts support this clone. The CDR3 DNA sequence: TGTGCCAGCAGCCGGACTAGCGGGGTCTCCTACAATGAGCAGTTCTTC. This sequence encodes CASSRTSGVSYNEQFF. V usage is TRBV7-9 and J usage is TRBJ2-1; 12 nucleotides match TRBD2. CDR3 length: 16 residues. Trimming cost V 5 bases and J 0 bases; bases outside gene matches: 2. The germline gives CDR1 SEHNR, CDR2 FQNEAQ (reference sequence).

CDR3: CASSSRSDFEAFF. For the CDR3, the DNA is TGTGCCAGCAGCTCCCGGTCGGATTTTGAAGCTTTCTTT. This rearrangement joins TRBV13 to TRBJ1-1, with no clear D. Trimming removed 4 bases from V and 7 bases from J, with 13 bases in between. Germline loops: CDR1 PRHDT, CDR2 FYEKMQ (reference sequence). There are 13 residues in the CDR3.

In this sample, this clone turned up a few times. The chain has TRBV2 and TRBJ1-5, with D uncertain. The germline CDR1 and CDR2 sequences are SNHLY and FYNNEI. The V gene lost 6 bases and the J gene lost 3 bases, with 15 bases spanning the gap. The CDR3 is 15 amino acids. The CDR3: CASRLRAQINQPQHF. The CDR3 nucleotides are TGTGCCAGCAGGCTTAGGGCTCAGATCAATCAGCCCCAGCATTTT. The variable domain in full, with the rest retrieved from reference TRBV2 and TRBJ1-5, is EPEVTQTPSHQVTQMGQEVILRCVPISNHLYFYWYRQILGQKVEFLVSFYNNEISEKSEIFDDQFSVERPDGSNFTLKIRSTKLEDSAMYFCASRLRAQINQPQHFGDGTRLSIL.

In DNA form, the CDR3 reads TGTGCCAGCAGGCCCGGGGGAGGGAAGAACGAGCAGTACTTC. Amino acid sequence: CASRPGGGKNEQYF. The gene calls are TRBV6-5 and TRBJ2-7, with TRBD2 identical over 7 bases. V dropped 6 bases and J dropped 5; count of bases not matched to a gene: 10. The CDR3 totals 14 residues. From germline, CDR1 is MNHEY and CDR2 SVGAGI.

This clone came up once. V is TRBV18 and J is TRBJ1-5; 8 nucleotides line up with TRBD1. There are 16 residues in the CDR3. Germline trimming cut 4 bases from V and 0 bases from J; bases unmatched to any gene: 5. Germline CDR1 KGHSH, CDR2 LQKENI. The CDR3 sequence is CASSLRTGYSNQPQHF. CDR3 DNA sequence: TGTGCCAGCTCACTTAGGACAGGGTATAGCAATCAGCCCCAGCATTTT.

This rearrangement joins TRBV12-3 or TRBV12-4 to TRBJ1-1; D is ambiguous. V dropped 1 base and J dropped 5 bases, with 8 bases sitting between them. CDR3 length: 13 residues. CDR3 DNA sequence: TGTGCCAGCAGTTTAGTTGGTGGAACTGAAGCTTTCTTT. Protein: CASSLVGGTEAFF.

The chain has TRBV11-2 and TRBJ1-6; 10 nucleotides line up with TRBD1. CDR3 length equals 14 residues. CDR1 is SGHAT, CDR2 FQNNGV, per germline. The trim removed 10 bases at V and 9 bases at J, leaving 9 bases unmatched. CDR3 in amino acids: CATPGTGVSSPLHF. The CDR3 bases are TGTGCCACCCCCGGGACAGGGGTTTCTTCACCCCTCCACTTT.

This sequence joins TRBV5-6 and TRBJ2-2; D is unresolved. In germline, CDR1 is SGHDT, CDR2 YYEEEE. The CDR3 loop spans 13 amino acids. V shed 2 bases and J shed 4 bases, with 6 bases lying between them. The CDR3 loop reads CASSFKGTGELFF. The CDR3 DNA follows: TGTGCCAGCAGCTTCAAGGGCACCGGGGAGCTGTTTTTT.

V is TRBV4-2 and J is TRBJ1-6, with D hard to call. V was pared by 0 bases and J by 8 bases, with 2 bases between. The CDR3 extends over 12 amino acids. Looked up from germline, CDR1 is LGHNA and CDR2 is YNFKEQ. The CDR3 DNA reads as TGTGCCAGCAGCCAAGAGTATTCACCCCTCCACTTT. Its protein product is CASSQEYSPLHF.

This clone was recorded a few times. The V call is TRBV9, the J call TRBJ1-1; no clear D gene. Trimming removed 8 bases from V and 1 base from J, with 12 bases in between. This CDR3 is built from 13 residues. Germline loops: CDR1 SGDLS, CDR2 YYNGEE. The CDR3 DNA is TGTGCCAGTGGCATTGACAAGAACACTGAAGCTTTCTTT. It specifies CASGIDKNTEAFF. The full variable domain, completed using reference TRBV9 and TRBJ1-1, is DSGVTQTPKHLITATGQRVTLRCSPRSGDLSVYWYQQSLDQGLQFLIQYYNGEERAKGNILERFSAQQFPDLHSELNLSSLELGDSALYFCASGIDKNTEAFFGQGTRLTVV.

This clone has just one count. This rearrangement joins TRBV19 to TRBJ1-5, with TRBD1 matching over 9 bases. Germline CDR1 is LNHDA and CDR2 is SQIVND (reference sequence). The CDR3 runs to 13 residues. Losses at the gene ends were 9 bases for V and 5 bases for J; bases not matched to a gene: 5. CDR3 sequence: CASRDRGDQPQHF. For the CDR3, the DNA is TGTGCCAGCCGTGACAGGGGGGATCAGCCCCAGCATTTT.

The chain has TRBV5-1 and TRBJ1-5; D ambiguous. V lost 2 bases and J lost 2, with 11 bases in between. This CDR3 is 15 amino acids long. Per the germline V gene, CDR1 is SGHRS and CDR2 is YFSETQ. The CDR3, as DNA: TGCGCCAGCAGCTTTTCGAGTGAGGGCAATCAGCCCCAGCATTTT. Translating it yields CASSFSSEGNQPQHF. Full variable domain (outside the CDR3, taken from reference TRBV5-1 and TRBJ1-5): KAGVTQTPRYLIKTRGQQVTLSCSPISGHRSVSWYQQTPGQGLQFLFEYFSETQRNKGNFPGRFSGRQFSNSRSEMNVSTLELGDSALYLCASSFSSEGNQPQHFGDGTRLSIL.

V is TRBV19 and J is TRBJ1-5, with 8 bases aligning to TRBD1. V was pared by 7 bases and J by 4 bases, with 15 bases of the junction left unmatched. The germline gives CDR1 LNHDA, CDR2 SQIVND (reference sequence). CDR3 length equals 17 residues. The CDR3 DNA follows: TGTGCCAGTAAGAGGACAGGGTTAGGGGATTTAAATCAGCCCCAGCATTTT. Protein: CASKRTGLGDLNQPQHF.